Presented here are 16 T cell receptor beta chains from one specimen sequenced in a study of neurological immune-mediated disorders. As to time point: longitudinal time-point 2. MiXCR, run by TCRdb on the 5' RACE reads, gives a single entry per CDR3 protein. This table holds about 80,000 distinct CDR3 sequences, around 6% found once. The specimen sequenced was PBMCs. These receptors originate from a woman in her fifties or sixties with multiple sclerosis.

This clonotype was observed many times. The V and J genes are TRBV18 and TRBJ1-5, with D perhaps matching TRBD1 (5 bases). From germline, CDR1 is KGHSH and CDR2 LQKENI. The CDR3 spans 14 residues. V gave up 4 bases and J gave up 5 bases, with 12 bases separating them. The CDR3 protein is CASSRDVDDQPQHF. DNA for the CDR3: TGTGCCAGCTCACGGGACGTCGACGATCAGCCCCAGCATTTT.

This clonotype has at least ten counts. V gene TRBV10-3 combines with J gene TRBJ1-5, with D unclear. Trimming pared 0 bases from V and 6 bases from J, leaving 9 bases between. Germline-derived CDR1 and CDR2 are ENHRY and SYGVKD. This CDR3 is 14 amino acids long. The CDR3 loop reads CAISESTFSQPQHF. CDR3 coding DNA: TGTGCCATCAGTGAGTCGACTTTCTCTCAGCCCCAGCATTTT.

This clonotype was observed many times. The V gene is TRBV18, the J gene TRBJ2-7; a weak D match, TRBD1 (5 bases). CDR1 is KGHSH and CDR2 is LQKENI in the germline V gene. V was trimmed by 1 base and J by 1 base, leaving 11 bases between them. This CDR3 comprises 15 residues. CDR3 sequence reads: CASSPRSGLSYEQYF. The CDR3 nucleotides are TGTGCCAGCTCACCACGGTCAGGGCTTTCCTACGAGCAGTACTTC.

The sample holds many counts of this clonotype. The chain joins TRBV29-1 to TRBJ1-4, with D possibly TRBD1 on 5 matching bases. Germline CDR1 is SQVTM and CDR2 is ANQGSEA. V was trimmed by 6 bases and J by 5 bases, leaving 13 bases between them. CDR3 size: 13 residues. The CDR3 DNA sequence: TGCAGCGTGGCAGGGTTAGGAAATGAAAAACTGTTTTTT. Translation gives CSVAGLGNEKLFF.

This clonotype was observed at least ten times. Here the CDR3 reads CASSSRGSGGLYNEQFF. The CDR3 DNA reads as TGTGCCAGCAGCTCTAGGGGTAGCGGGGGCTTATACAATGAGCAGTTCTTC. The V gene is TRBV12-3 or TRBV12-4, the J gene TRBJ2-1, with TRBD2 identical over 9 bases. CDR3 length: 17 residues. After removal of 6 bases from V and 4 bases from J, the junction contained 13 bases not matched to a gene.

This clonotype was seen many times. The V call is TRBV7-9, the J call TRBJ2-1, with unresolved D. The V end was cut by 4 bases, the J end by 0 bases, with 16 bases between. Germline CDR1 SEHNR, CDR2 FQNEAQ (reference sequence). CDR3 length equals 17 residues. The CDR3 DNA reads TGTGCCAGCAGCTCCCTTTTGAATTTGAGCTCCTACAATGAGCAGTTCTTC. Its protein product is CASSSLLNLSSYNEQFF.

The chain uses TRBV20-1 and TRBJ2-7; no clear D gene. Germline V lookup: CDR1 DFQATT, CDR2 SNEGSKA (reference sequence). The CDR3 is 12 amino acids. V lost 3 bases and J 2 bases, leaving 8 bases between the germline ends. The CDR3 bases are TGCAGTGCTAGGACGGACCCCTACGAGCAGTACTTC. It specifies CSARTDPYEQYF.

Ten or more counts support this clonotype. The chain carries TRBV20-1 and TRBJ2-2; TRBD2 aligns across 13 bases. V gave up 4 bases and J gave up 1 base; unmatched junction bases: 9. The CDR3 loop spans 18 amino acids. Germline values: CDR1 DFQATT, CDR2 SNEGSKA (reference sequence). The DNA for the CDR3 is TGCAGTGCTACCCGGACTAGCGGGGGAGTACTGAACACCGGGGAGCTGTTTTTT. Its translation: CSATRTSGGVLNTGELFF.

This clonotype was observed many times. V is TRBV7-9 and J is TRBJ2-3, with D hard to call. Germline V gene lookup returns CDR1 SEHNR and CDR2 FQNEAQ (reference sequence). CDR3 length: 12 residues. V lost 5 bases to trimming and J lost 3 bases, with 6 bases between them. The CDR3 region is CASSRETDTQYF. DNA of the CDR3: TGTGCCAGCAGCCGTGAGACAGATACGCAGTATTTT.

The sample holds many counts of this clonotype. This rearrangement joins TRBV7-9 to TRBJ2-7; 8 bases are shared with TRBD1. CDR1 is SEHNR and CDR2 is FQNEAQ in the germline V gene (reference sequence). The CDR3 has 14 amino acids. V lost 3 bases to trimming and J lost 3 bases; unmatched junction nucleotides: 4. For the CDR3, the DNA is TGTGCCAGCAGCTTGGGACAGGAGAACTACGAGCAGTACTTC. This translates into CASSLGQENYEQYF.

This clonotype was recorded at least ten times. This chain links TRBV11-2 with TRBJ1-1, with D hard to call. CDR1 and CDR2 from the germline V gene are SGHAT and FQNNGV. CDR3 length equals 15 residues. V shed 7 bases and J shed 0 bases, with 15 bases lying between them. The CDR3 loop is CASNPRRALNTEAFF. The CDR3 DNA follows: TGTGCCAGCAACCCCCGCCGGGCACTGAACACTGAAGCTTTCTTT.

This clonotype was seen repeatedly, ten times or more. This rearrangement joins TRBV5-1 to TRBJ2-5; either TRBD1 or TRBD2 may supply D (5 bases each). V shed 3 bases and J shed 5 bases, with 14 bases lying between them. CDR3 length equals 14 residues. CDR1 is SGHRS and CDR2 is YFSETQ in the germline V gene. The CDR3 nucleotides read TGCGCCAGCAGCTCCCGGGACCCCCGGGAGACCCAGTACTTC. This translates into CASSSRDPRETQYF.

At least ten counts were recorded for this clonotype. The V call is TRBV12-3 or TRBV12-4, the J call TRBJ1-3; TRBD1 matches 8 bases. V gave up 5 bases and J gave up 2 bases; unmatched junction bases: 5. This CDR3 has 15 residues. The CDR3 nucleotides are TGTGCCAGCAGTCTCAGGGGGCAGGCTGGAAACACCATATATTTT. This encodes CASSLRGQAGNTIYF.

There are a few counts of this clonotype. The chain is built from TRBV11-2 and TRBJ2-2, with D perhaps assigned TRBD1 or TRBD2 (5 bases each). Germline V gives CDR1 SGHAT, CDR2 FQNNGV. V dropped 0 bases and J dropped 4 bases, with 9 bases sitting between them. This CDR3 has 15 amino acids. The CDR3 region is CASSLEGAGTGELFF. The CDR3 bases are TGTGCCAGCAGCTTAGAAGGGGCGGGCACCGGGGAGCTGTTTTTT.

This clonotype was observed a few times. The CDR3 protein is CASSQEGRREQFF. The CDR3 coding sequence is TGCGCCAGCAGCCAAGAGGGACGCCGTGAGCAGTTCTTC. This chain uses TRBV4-1 with TRBJ2-1; either TRBD1 or TRBD2 may fit D (5 bases each). CDR1 MGHRA and CDR2 YSYEKL come from the germline V gene. The CDR3 has 13 residues. V shed 0 bases and J shed 9 bases, with 9 bases lying between them.

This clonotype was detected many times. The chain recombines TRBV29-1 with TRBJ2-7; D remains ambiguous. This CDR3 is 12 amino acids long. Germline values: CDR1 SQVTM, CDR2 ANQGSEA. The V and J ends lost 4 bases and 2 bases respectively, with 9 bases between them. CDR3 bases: TGCAGCGTTGTACAGAGAACCTACGAGCAGTACTTC. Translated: CSVVQRTYEQYF.